This TCR beta chain derives from a study of human T cells and chemical hapten exposure. As for the study in general: Per-sample TCR yields varied mainly from small pooled library volume differences.

As the library was built, unique molecular identifiers were attached to individual cDNA molecules. A single record per CDR3 protein comes from TCRdb applying MiXCR to the RACE reads. The sample consists of about 93,000 distinct CDR3 sequences, about 8.6% of them appearing once. Time point noted: healthy volunteer bleed at 2 weeks. Extraction of total RNA was performed on unfractionated whole blood. The CDR3 runs 15 residues. Germline CDR1 reads SGHTA; CDR2 reads FQGNSA. V dropped 5 bases and J dropped 0 bases, with 12 bases sitting between them. This clonotype was recorded once. This sequence may be a read error, since a much larger clone differs from it by one base.

Sequencing was carried out using whole blood. V gene TRBV7-2 combines with J gene TRBJ2-3, with D perhaps given as TRBD1 or TRBD2 (7 bases each). The TCR sequence derives from a female donor in good health. Some clones in this sample may be carry-over from other donors' samples. CDR3 sequence reads: CTSSPGGGSTDTQYF. Here the CDR3 DNA reads TGTACCAGCAGCCCAGGGGGAGGGAGCACAGATACGCAGTATTTT. The full variable domain, completed using reference TRBV7-2 and TRBJ2-3, is GAGVSQSPSNKVTEKGKDVELRCDPISGHTALYWYRQSLGQGLEFLIYFQGNSAPDKSGLPSDRFSAERTGGSVSTLTIQRTQQEDSAVYLCTSSPGGGSTDTQYFGPGTRLTVL.